The 21 T cell receptor beta chains below come from one sample, sequenced in a study of T cell responses to AZD1222 COVID-19 vaccine (dated by TCRdb to the early 2020s). The library was made by the immunoSEQ multiplex PCR assay. TCRdb re-hosts the immuneACCESS table, in-frame sequences only. Its copies lack some clones; in the studies checked, an unresolved V gene accounts for under half of them, and the cause for the rest is not known. This sample lists about 200,000 clones; roughly 92% were detected once. Jointly, the top ten make up 3.6% of the sample. The time point label corresponds to: about 28 days (+/-7) after the second vaccine dose. The sample's treatment or condition label, decoded: meningococcal conjugate vaccine given as trial control. Sample: peripheral blood, taken 28 days after the second dose of the MenACWY control vaccine. The receptors were gathered from an adult who received the MenACWY meningococcal vaccine as a control.

The chain joins TRBV7-2 to TRBJ2-5, with D tentatively TRBD1 (5 bases). With 1 base removed from V and 2 bases from J, the gap between germline ends came to 8 bases. The CDR3 consists of 14 residues. Germline V gives CDR1 SGHTA, CDR2 FQGNSA. The CDR3 loop reads CASSLGNRQETQYF. CDR3 nucleotide sequence: TGTGCCAGCAGCTTAGGGAACAGGCAAGAGACCCAGTACTTC.

This chain connects TRBV5-5 to TRBJ2-1; a possible D gene is TRBD1 (5 bases). The V end lost 0 bases, the J end lost 3 bases, and 13 bases lay between the germline ends. The CDR3 extends over 16 amino acids. Germline-derived CDR1 and CDR2 are SGHKS and YYEKEE (reference sequence). This CDR3 is CASSLEGILGYNEQFF. CDR3 nucleotide sequence: TGTGCCAGCAGCTTGGAGGGGATTCTGGGCTACAATGAGCAGTTCTTC.

The genes are TRBV10-3 and TRBJ2-7; 7 bases are a match to TRBD2. The CDR3 has 13 residues. Germline V gene lookup returns CDR1 ENHRY and CDR2 SYGVKD. Germline trimming cut 6 bases from V and 6 bases from J; bases unmatched to any gene: 8. The CDR3 DNA reads as TGTGCCATCAGGGAAACTAGCGCGTCCGAGCAGTACTTC. This codes for CAIRETSASEQYF.

The chain has TRBV7-3 and TRBJ1-1; 7 bases map to TRBD1. The ends lost 6 bases at V and 1 base at J; junction bases unmatched: 11. This CDR3 is 16 amino acids long. Looked up from germline, CDR1 is SGHTA and CDR2 is FQGTGA. CDR3 bases: TGTGCCAGCAGTAGAACCCCGACAGGGAGGAACACTGAAGCTTTCTTT. It encodes CASSRTPTGRNTEAFF.

This rearrangement joins TRBV18 to TRBJ1-2; no clear D. The ends were cut back, 0 bases at V and 5 bases at J, with 10 bases in the middle. Per the germline V gene, CDR1 is KGHSH and CDR2 is LQKENI. This CDR3 region has 14 residues. The CDR3 protein is CASSPPVTPYGYTF. CDR3 DNA: TGTGCCAGCTCACCACCGGTCACGCCATATGGCTACACCTTC.

This rearrangement joins TRBV4-2 to TRBJ2-3, with TRBD2 as a possible D gene (5 bases). The CDR3 is 18 amino acids. V lost 0 bases, J lost 0 bases, and 16 bases lay in between. CDR1 LGHNA and CDR2 YNFKEQ come from the germline V gene. In nucleotides, the CDR3 is TGTGCCAGCAGCCAAGATGAAGGAAGGACTGAGAGCACAGATACGCAGTATTTT. Translating it yields CASSQDEGRTESTDTQYF.

J is TRBJ1-1 and V is TRBV27; D gene uncertain. Trimming took off 8 bases at V and 6 bases at J, with 10 bases between the two ends. The germline CDR1 and CDR2 sequences are MNHEY and SMNVEV (reference sequence). This CDR3 is built from 11 residues. The CDR3, as DNA: TGTGCCAGCCACCGAGGGTCTGAAGCTTTCTTT. Translation: CASHRGSEAFF.

This chain links TRBV7-2 with TRBJ2-1; 8 bases are a match to TRBD2. V was clipped by 2 bases and J by 16 bases; unmatched bases: 10. This CDR3 comprises 13 residues. Per the germline V gene, CDR1 is SGHTA and CDR2 is FQGNSA. CDR3 bases: TGTGCCAGCAGCTTACTGGGGTCCGGGAGGGATTTCTTC. This codes for CASSLLGSGRDFF.

The V and J genes are TRBV5-8 and TRBJ1-4, with 8 bases that match TRBD1. CDR3 length: 16 amino acids. Per germline, CDR1 SGHTS and CDR2 YDEGEE. The trim removed 5 bases at V and 4 bases at J, leaving 10 bases unmatched. Written as DNA, the CDR3 is TGTGCCAGCAGACCTCGCTTACAGGGGGATAATGAAAAACTGTTTTTT. Translated, it gives CASRPRLQGDNEKLFF.

This clone was counted a few times. This chain joins TRBV7-6 and TRBJ2-7; 12 bases fit TRBD2. The CDR3 is made up of 15 amino acids. The V gene end was trimmed by 4 bases and the J gene end by 6 bases; junction bases not matched to a gene: 7. CDR1 is SGHVS and CDR2 is FNYEAQ in the germline V gene. CDR3 protein: CASSSLAGGPGEQYF. Written as DNA, the CDR3 is TGTGCCAGCAGCTCCCTAGCGGGAGGGCCCGGCGAGCAGTACTTC.

This clone showed up just a few times. The V gene is TRBV19, the J gene TRBJ1-1, with TRBD1 identical over 7 bases. The J segment lost 0 bases and the V segment lost 8 bases, leaving 0 bases of the junction unmatched. The germline gives CDR1 LNHDA, CDR2 SQIVND (reference sequence). The CDR3 consists of 12 residues. CDR3 nucleotide sequence: TGTGCCAGTGGGACAGTGAACACTGAAGCTTTCTTT. This translates into CASGTVNTEAFF. Drawing the rest from reference TRBV19 and TRBJ1-1, the complete variable domain is DGGITQSPKYLFRKEGQNVTLSCEQNLNHDAMYWYRQDPGQGLRLIYYSQIVNDFQKGDIAEGYSVSREKKESFPLTVTSAQKNPTAFYLCASGTVNTEAFFGQGTRLTVV.

The chain has TRBV28 and TRBJ2-7, with 9 bases that match TRBD2. This CDR3 comprises 14 residues. The germline V gene has CDR1 MDHEN and CDR2 SYDVKM. The junction had 5 bases not matched to a gene; V was cut back by 7 bases and J by 1 base. The DNA of the CDR3 is TGTGCCAGCAATCCGAGCGGGAGGTCCTACGAGCAGTACTTC. Protein sequence: CASNPSGRSYEQYF. Using reference TRBV28 and TRBJ2-7 for the parts outside the CDR3, the full variable domain is DVKVTQSSRYLVKRTGEKVFLECVQDMDHENMFWYRQDPGLGLRLIYFSYDVKMKEKGDIPEGYSVSREKKERFSLILESASTNQTSMYLCASNPSGRSYEQYFGPGTRLTVT.

The chain joins TRBV19 to TRBJ1-1; D might be TRBD1 (5 bases). The CDR3 has 13 amino acids. The V gene's germline CDR1 is LNHDA and CDR2 SQIVND (reference sequence). The V end lost 2 bases, the J end lost 4 bases, and 8 bases lay between the germline ends. DNA for the CDR3: TGTGCCAGTAGTATAATTGACAGCACTGAAGCTTTCTTT. Amino acid sequence: CASSIIDSTEAFF.

The chain joins TRBV7-8 to TRBJ2-7; TRBD1 matches 8 bases. J was trimmed by 0 bases and V by 5 bases; bases with no gene match: 18. The CDR3 consists of 19 residues. CDR1 and CDR2 from the germline V gene are SGHVS and FQNEAQ. CDR3 protein: CASSPGQGGLGLSSYEQYF. The CDR3 DNA follows: TGTGCCAGCAGCCCCGGACAGGGAGGATTGGGGTTGTCCTCCTACGAGCAGTACTTC.

The genes are TRBV27 and TRBJ2-1; D gene ambiguous. This CDR3 has 12 residues. Germline V gene data show CDR1 as MNHEY and CDR2 as SMNVEV (reference sequence). V gave up 5 bases and J gave up 7 bases, with 9 bases separating them. CDR3 sequence reads: CASSQRANEQFF. CDR3 nucleotides: TGTGCCAGCAGTCAACGGGCGAATGAGCAGTTCTTC.

This chain joins TRBV7-8 and TRBJ1-3, with a tentative D call TRBD1 (5 bases). Trimming removed 7 bases at V and 0 bases at J, with 13 bases between. CDR3 length equals 15 residues. CDR1 is SGHVS, CDR2 FQNEAQ, per germline. The chain's CDR3 is CASTLAGGSGNTIYF. The CDR3 DNA reads as TGTGCCAGCACGCTCGCGGGGGGCTCTGGAAACACCATATATTTT. The entire variable domain, with the rest obtained from reference TRBV7-8 and TRBJ1-3, is as follows: GAGVSQSPRYKVAKRGQDVALRCDPISGHVSLFWYQQALGQGPEFLTYFQNEAQLDKSGLPSDRFFAERPEGSVSTLKIQRTQQEDSAVYLCASTLAGGSGNTIYFGEGSWLTVV.

This chain links TRBV7-9 with TRBJ1-2; D not resolved. This CDR3 has 12 amino acids. Germline assignment: CDR1 SEHNR and CDR2 FQNEAQ (reference sequence). The germline V and J ends were trimmed by 3 bases and 3 bases, with 5 bases remaining between them. The CDR3 is CASSFGDYGYTF. The CDR3 bases are TGTGCCAGCAGCTTCGGTGACTATGGCTACACCTTC.

This clone was seen more than once but under ten times. The J gene is TRBJ1-5, the V gene TRBV7-2, with D hard to call. CDR1 is SGHTA and CDR2 is FQGNSA in the germline V gene. The V gene lost 2 bases and the J gene lost 4 bases, with 9 bases spanning the gap. This CDR3 comprises 14 residues. CDR3 residues: CASSLMRGNQPQHF. The CDR3 nucleotides are TGTGCCAGCAGCTTAATGCGAGGGAATCAGCCCCAGCATTTT.

V usage is TRBV6-4 and J usage is TRBJ1-6; the match to TRBD1 covers 7 bases. Germline CDR1 MRHNA, CDR2 SNTAGT. V shed 9 bases, J shed 3 bases, and the junction held 8 bases outside the gene matches. CDR3 size: 15 residues. CDR3 in DNA: TGTGCCAGGAAAAGGGACAGTCACTATAATTCACCCCTCCACTTT. Protein product: CARKRDSHYNSPLHF.

The chain is built from TRBV19 and TRBJ1-1; D is perhaps TRBD1 (5 bases). Between the trimmed V and J ends, which lost 0 bases and 4 bases, there was a span of 18 bases. The CDR3 has 17 amino acids. Germline-derived CDR1 and CDR2 are LNHDA and SQIVND (reference sequence). CDR3 DNA sequence: TGTGCCAGTAGTATAGATGGGGGGTTATCTTCTCTCACTGAAGCTTTCTTT. The encoded protein is CASSIDGGLSSLTEAFF.

This clone was seen once. This chain links TRBV3-1 (or the pseudogene TRBV3-2) with TRBJ1-1; D not certain. V was trimmed by 2 bases and J by 8 bases, leaving 15 bases between them. Germline CDR1 reads LGHDT; CDR2 reads YNNKEL (reference sequence). The CDR3 runs to 14 residues. The CDR3 DNA reads TGTGCCAGCAGCCAACTTCAGGCACCCGCCGAAGCTTTCTTT. Its protein is CASSQLQAPAEAFF.